This entry is about one T cell receptor (beta chain). Its antigen is unknown. These data come from a study of cytomegalovirus exposure and HLA in healthy donors. At collection, donors were nominally healthy, but unrecorded immune exposures were probable. Researchers ran the PCR with 60 Vbeta and 13 Jbeta primers. Profiled with immunoSEQ multiplex PCR; TCRdb holds only in-frame clones, not every one. The sample has about 140,000 clones, 76% seen once. Study observations and caveats: In a later analysis, most CMV-associated TCR beta chains appeared HLA-restricted. Among the sequence variants, a highly shared cluster was likely an artifact of sequencing.

This receptor was taken from a man aged 18 to 35 in good health and CMV-seronegative. The sequenced material came from PBMCs.

The CDR3 nucleotides are TGTGCCAGCAGCTTACATGCGGGTGGAGAGACCCAGTACTTC. Translating gives CASSLHAGGETQYF. This chain links TRBV7-3 with TRBJ2-5; perhaps TRBD2 as D (5 bases). CDR3 length equals 14 residues. From germline, CDR1 is SGHTA and CDR2 FQGTGA. Trimming removed 2 bases at V and 4 bases at J, with 11 bases between.